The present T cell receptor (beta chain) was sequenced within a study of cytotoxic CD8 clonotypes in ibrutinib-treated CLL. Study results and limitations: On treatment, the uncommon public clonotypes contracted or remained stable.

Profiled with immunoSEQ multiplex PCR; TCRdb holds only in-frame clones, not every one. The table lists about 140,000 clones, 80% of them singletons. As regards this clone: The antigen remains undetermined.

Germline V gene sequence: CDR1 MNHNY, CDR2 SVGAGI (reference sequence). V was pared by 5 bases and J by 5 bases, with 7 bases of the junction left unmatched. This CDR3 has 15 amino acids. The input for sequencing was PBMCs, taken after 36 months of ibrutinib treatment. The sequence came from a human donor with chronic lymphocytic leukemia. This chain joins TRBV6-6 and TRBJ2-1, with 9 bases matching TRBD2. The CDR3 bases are TGTGCCAGCAGTGACGGAAGCGGGGGGAACAATGAGCAGTTCTTC. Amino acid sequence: CASSDGSGGNNEQFF.